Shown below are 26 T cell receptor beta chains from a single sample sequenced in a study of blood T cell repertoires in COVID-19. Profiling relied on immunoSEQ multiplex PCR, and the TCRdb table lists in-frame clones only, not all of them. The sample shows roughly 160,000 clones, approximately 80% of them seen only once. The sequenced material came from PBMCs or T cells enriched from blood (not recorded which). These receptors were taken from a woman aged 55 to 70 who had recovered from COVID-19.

Here the CDR3 DNA reads TGTGCCAGCAGTTTATTACGGAGCTCCTATAATTCACCCCTCCACTTT. This codes for CASSLLRSSYNSPLHF. The chain links TRBV27 to TRBJ1-6; D gene uncertain. Trimming took off 1 base at V and 0 bases at J, with 7 bases between the two ends. Germline V gives CDR1 MNHEY, CDR2 SMNVEV (reference sequence). The CDR3 has 16 residues.

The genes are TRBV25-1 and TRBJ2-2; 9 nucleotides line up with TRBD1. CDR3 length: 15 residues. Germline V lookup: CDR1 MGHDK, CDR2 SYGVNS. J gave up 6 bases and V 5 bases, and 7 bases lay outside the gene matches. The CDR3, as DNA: TGTGCCAGCAGTAGACCCGGGACAGGGTCCGGGGAGCTGTTTTTT. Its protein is CASSRPGTGSGELFF.

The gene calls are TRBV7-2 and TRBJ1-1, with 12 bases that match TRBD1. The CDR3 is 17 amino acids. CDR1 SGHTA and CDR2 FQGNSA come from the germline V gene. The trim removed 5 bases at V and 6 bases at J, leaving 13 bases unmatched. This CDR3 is CASSLAGTGGAVAEAFF. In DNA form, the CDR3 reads TGTGCCAGCAGCCTCGCCGGGACAGGGGGCGCCGTGGCTGAAGCTTTCTTT.

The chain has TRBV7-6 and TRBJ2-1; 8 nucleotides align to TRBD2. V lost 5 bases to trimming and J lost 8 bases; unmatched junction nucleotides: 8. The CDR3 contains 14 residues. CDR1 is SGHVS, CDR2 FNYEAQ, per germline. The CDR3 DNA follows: TGTGCCAGCAGCCCCATAGCGGGGTTTTATGAGCAGTTCTTC. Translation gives CASSPIAGFYEQFF. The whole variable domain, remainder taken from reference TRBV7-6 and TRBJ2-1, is GAGVSQSPRYKVTKRGQDVALRCDPISGHVSLYWYRQALGQGPEFLTYFNYEAQQDKSGLPNDRFSAERPEGSISTLTIQRTEQRDSAMYRCASSPIAGFYEQFFGPGTRLTVL.

The DNA for the CDR3 is TGTGCCACCAGCAGACCGGACAGCGACTATGGCTACACCTTC. It is translated as CATSRPDSDYGYTF. The gene calls are TRBV15 and TRBJ1-2; D is perhaps TRBD1 (6 bases). Trimming took 2 bases from V and 3 from J, leaving 10 bases between them. Per germline, CDR1 LNHNV and CDR2 YYDKDF (reference sequence). This CDR3 comprises 14 residues.

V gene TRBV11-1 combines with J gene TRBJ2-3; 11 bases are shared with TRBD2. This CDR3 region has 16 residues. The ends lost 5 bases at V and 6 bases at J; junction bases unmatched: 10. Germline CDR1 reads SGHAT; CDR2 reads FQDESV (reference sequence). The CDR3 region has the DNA TGTGCCAGCAGCCCCCATAGCGGGGGGGCGTGGGATACGCAGTATTTT. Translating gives CASSPHSGGAWDTQYF.

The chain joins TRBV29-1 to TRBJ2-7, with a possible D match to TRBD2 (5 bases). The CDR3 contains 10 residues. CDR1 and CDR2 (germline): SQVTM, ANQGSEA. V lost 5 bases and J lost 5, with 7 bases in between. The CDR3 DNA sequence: TGCAGCGTTATCGGGGACGAGCAGTACTTC. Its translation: CSVIGDEQYF.

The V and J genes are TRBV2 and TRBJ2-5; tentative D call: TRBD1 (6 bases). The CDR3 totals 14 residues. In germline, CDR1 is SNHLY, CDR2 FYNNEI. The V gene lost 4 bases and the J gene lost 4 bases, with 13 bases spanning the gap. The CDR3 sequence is CASSVKGVPETQYF. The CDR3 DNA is TGTGCCAGCAGTGTGAAGGGGGTCCCAGAGACCCAGTACTTC.

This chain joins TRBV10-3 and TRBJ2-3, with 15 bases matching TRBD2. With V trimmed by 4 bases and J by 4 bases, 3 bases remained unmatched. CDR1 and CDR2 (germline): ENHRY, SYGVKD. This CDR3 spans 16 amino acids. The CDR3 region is CAISAGLAGGADTQYF. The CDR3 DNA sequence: TGTGCCATCAGTGCGGGACTAGCGGGGGGAGCAGATACGCAGTATTTT.

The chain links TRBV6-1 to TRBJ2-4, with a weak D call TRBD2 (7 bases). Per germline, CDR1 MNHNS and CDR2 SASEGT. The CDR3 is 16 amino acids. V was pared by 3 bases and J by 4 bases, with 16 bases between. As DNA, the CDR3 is TGTGCCAGCAGTGATTTCGGCGGGGGCGCTAAAAACATTCAGTACTTC. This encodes CASSDFGGGAKNIQYF.

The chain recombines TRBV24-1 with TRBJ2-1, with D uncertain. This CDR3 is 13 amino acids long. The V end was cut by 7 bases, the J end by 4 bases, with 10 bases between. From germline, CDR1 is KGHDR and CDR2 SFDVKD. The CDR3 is CATSRPSYNEQFF. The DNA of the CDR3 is TGTGCCACCAGCCGTCCCAGTTACAATGAGCAGTTCTTC.

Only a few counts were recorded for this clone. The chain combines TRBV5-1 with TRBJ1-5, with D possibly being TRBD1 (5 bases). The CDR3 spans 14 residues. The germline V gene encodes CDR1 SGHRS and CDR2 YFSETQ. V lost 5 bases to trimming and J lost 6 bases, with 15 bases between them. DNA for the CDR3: TGCGCCAGCAGTCCCGGGGGGGGAGGTCAGCCCCAGCATTTT. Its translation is CASSPGGGGQPQHF.

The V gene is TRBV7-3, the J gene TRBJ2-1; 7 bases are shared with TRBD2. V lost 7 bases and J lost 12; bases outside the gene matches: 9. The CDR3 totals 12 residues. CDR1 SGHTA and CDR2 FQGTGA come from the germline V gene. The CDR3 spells CASTYSGGRQFF. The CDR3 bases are TGTGCCAGCACATACTCGGGGGGTCGGCAGTTCTTC.

The CDR3: CASSLIGTGREKLFF. CDR3 nucleotide sequence: TGTGCCAGCTCACTAATCGGGACAGGGCGCGAAAAACTGTTTTTT. This chain connects TRBV18 to TRBJ1-4; 9 bases agree with TRBD1. The V gene's germline CDR1 is KGHSH and CDR2 LQKENI. V shed 4 bases, J shed 8 bases, and the junction held 8 bases outside the gene matches. This CDR3 comprises 15 residues.

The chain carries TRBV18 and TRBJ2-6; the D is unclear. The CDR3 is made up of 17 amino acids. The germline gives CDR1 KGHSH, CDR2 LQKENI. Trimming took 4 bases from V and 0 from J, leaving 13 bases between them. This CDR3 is CASSHPSTVSGANVLTF. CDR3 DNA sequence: TGTGCCAGCTCACACCCATCCACGGTCTCTGGGGCCAACGTCCTGACTTTC.

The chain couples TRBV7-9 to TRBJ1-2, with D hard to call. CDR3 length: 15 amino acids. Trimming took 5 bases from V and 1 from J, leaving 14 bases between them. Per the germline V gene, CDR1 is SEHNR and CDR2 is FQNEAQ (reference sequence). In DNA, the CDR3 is TGTGCCAGCAGCCCCCCCGGAGCTCGTAACTATGGCTACACCTTC. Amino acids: CASSPPGARNYGYTF.

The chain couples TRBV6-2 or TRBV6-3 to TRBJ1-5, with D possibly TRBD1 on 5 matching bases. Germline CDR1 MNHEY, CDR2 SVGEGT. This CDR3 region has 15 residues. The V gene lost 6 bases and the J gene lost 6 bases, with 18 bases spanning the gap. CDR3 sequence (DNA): TGTGCCAGCAGCCCCTGGGGGGTCCCCAGTCAGCCCCAGCATTTT. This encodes CASSPWGVPSQPQHF.

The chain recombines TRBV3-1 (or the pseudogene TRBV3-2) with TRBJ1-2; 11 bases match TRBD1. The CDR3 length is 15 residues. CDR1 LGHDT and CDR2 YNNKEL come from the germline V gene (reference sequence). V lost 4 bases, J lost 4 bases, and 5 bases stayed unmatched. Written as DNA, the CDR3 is TGTGCCAGCAGCCGAGGGACAGGGGGAGTCTATGGCTACACCTTC. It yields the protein CASSRGTGGVYGYTF.

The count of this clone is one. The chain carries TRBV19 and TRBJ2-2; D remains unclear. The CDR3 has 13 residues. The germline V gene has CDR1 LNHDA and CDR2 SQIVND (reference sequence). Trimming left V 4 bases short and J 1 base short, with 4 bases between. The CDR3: CASSNRNTGELFF. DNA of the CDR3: TGTGCCAGTAGTAATAGGAACACCGGGGAGCTGTTTTTT.

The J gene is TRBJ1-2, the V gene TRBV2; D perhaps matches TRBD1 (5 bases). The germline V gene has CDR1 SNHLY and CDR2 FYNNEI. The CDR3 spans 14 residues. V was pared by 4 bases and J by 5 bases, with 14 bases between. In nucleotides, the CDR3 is TGTGCCAGCAGTGTCGATGGGGCAGGTTATGGCTACACCTTC. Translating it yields CASSVDGAGYGYTF.

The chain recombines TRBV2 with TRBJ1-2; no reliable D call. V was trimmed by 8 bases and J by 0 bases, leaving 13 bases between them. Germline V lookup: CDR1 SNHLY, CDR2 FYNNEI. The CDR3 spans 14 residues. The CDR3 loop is CASAASQTNYGYTF. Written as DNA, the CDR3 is TGTGCCAGCGCGGCCTCTCAGACTAACTATGGCTACACCTTC.

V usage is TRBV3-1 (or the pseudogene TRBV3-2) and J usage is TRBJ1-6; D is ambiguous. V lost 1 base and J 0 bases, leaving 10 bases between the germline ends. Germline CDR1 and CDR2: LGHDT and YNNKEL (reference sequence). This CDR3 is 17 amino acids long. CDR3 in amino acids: CASSQVLLSSYNSPLHF. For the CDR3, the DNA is TGTGCCAGCAGCCAAGTCCTTCTGAGCTCCTATAATTCACCCCTCCACTTT.

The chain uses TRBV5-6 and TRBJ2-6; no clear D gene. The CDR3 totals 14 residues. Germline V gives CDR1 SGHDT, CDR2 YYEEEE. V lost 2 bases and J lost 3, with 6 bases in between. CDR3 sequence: CASSFSGGANVLTF. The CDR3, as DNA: TGTGCCAGCAGCTTCTCGGGTGGGGCCAACGTCCTGACTTTC. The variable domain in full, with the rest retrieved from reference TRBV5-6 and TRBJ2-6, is DAGVTQSPTHLIKTRGQQVTLRCSPKSGHDTVSWYQQALGQGPQFIFQYYEEEERQRGNFPDRFSGHQFPNYSSELNVNALLLGDSALYLCASSFSGGANVLTFGAGSRLTVL.

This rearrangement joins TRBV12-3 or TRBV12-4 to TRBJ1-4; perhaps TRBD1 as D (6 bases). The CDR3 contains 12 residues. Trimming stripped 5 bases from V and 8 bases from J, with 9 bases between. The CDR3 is CASSRGGEKLFF. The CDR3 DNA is TGTGCCAGCAGTCGAGGGGGAGAAAAACTGTTTTTT.

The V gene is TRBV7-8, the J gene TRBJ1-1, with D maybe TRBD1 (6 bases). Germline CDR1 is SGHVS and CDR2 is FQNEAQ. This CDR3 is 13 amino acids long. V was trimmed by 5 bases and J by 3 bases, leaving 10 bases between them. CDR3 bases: TGTGCCAGCAGCATTTACAGGGACACTGAAGCTTTCTTT. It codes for CASSIYRDTEAFF.

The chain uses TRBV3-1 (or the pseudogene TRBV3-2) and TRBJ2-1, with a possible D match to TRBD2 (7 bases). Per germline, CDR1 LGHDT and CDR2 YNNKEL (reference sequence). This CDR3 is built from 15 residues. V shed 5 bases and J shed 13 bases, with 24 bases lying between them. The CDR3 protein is CASSKSSAGALGQFF. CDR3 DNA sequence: TGTGCCAGCAGCAAAAGTTCGGCGGGGGCCCTCGGACAGTTCTTC.